This T cell receptor beta chain was sequenced for a study of PD-1 blockade in mismatch repair-deficient tumors. Background on the study: Enrolled about 2012-2016, patients had progressing, pretreated mismatch repair-deficient cancers of more than ten types. Regarding the study as a whole: After pembrolizumab, tumor-resident clones rose rapidly, then generally contracted before radiologic responses.

Mismatch repair deficiency was confirmed in all patients, by PCR or immunohistochemistry. Three pembrolizumab responders had their TCRs sequenced. Note on this clone: Its antigen is currently unknown.

CDR1 and CDR2 (germline): SGHDN, FVKESK. CDR3 length equals 15 residues. The trim removed 1 base at V and 5 bases at J, leaving 7 bases unmatched. Assay used: immunoSEQ multiplex PCR; TCRdb lists only in-frame clones, some missing. The sample carries tens of thousands of clones, 81% recorded once. The sequencing used peripheral blood, collected 12 weeks after starting pembrolizumab. This TCR was sampled from an adult with mismatch repair-deficient cancer. The chain couples TRBV14 to TRBJ2-5; TRBD1 agrees at 7 bases. CDR3 DNA: TGTGCCAGCAGCCAAGCTGGCAGGGGGTCGGAGACCCAGTACTTC. This sequence encodes CASSQAGRGSETQYF.